Listed below are T cell receptor beta chains from one sample, sequenced in a study of shared clonotypes between healthy human individuals. Profiling relied on immunoSEQ multiplex PCR, and the TCRdb table lists in-frame clones only, not all of them. The sample lists about 110,000 clones; around 64% were seen once. The sequencing sample was made of memory CD8+ T cells sorted from blood. These receptors all stem from a woman aged 25 to 39 in good health. CDR3s include the opening cysteine and the closing phenylalanine or tryptophan. D genes are given only for firm matches. Part of the rows lack a size; the others show once, few, many or a class for expanded clones.

CASSEPDQGESNNEQFF	TGTGCCAGCAGCGAACCCGACCAGGGGGAGTCCAACAATGAGCAGTTCTTC	TRBV21-1	few	TRBJ2-1	-
CASSIWTGPIEQYF	TGTGCCAGCAGCATCTGGACAGGGCCGATCGAGCAGTACTTC	TRBV11-2	-	TRBJ2-7	TRBD1
CSVEIAGGPGEQYF	TGCAGCGTGGAGATAGCGGGAGGGCCCGGCGAGCAGTACTTC	TRBV29-1	-	TRBJ2-7	TRBD2
CASSIPGSYYEQYF	TGTGCCAGTAGTATCCCGGGATCTTATTACGAGCAGTACTTC	TRBV19	-	TRBJ2-7	-
CASSLYSGEQYF	TGTGCCAGCAGCTTGTACTCCGGCGAGCAGTACTTC	TRBV7-9	-	TRBJ2-7	-
CASSRVLAGGPGEQFF	TGTGCCAGCAGCCGTGTACTAGCGGGAGGCCCCGGTGAGCAGTTCTTC	TRBV27	once	TRBJ2-1	TRBD2
CASSTSPLAGVIEQYF	TGTGCCAGCAGTACCTCCCCTCTAGCGGGAGTTATCGAGCAGTACTTC	TRBV2	-	TRBJ2-7	TRBD2
CASTPSGRASDTQYF	TGTGCCAGCACCCCTAGCGGGAGGGCCTCAGATACGCAGTATTTT	TRBV28	few	TRBJ2-3	TRBD2
CASSLTASFSNEQFF	TGTGCCAGCAGCTTGACGGCTAGTTTTTCCAATGAGCAGTTCTTC	TRBV4-2	once	TRBJ2-1	-
CASSRTGGPTGGYTF	TGTGCCAGCAGTCGGACAGGGGGCCCTACGGGCGGCTACACCTTC	TRBV28	-	TRBJ1-2	TRBD1
CASSPDTLGEQYF	TGTGCCAGCTCACCGGATACCCTAGGCGAGCAGTACTTC	TRBV18	-	TRBJ2-7	-
CASSHYRQGNQPQHF	TGTGCCAGCAGCCACTACCGACAGGGTAATCAGCCCCAGCATTTT	TRBV7-8	-	TRBJ1-5	TRBD1
CASSQASEQYF	TGCGCCAGCAGCCAAGCCAGCGAGCAGTACTTC	TRBV4-3	-	TRBJ2-7	-
CASRYIRVGAEQYF	TGTGCCAGCAGGTATATAAGGGTGGGTGCGGAGCAGTACTTC	TRBV28	-	TRBJ2-7	-
CARPPSPGQAYNQPQHF	TGTGCCAGACCACCCTCACCGGGACAGGCGTACAATCAGCCCCAGCATTTT	TRBV5-6	-	TRBJ1-5	TRBD1
CASSLSGGDTGELFF	TGTGCCAGCAGCTTATCGGGAGGGGACACCGGGGAGCTGTTTTTT	TRBV11-3	few	TRBJ2-2	TRBD2
CASSSQTNYNEQFF	TGTGCCAGCTCTTCCCAGACTAATTACAATGAGCAGTTCTTC	TRBV6-6	-	TRBJ2-1	-
CASSFTVNTEAFF	TGTGCCAGCAGCTTTACGGTGAACACTGAAGCTTTCTTT	TRBV11-3	-	TRBJ1-1	-
CASSDPWSEQYF	TGCGCCAGCAGTGACCCGTGGTCCGAGCAGTACTTC	TRBV10-1	-	TRBJ2-7	-
CASSNTAYNEQFF	TGTGCCAGTAGTAACACAGCGTACAATGAGCAGTTCTTC	TRBV19	-	TRBJ2-1	-
CASSSEDEQYF	TGTGCCAGCAGCTCGGAGGACGAGCAGTACTTC	TRBV5-4	-	TRBJ2-7	-
CASSWDRGDTGELFF	TGTGCCAGCAGCTGGGACAGGGGGGACACCGGGGAGCTGTTTTTT	TRBV27	-	TRBJ2-2	TRBD1
CASSPPGQVPPYEQYF	TGTGCCAGCTCACCACCCGGACAGGTTCCCCCCTACGAGCAGTACTTC	TRBV18	-	TRBJ2-7	TRBD1
CASMILADTDTQYF	TGTGCCAGCATGATCCTAGCGGATACAGATACGCAGTATTTT	TRBV27	-	TRBJ2-3	TRBD2
CASSLVTGPSGNTIYF	TGTGCCAGCAGCTTAGTTACAGGGCCCTCTGGAAACACCATATATTTT	TRBV13	-	TRBJ1-3	-
CSVRGGSGGRADTQYF	TGCAGCGTTCGAGGCGGGTCAGGGGGCAGGGCAGATACGCAGTATTTT	TRBV29-1	-	TRBJ2-3	TRBD1
CASSLRGSTNTGELFF	TGTGCCAGCAGCTTAAGAGGGAGCACGAACACCGGGGAGCTGTTTTTT	TRBV11-3	-	TRBJ2-2	-
CASSLVGGPFYEQYF	TGTGCCAGCAGCTTAGTGGGAGGGCCTTTCTACGAGCAGTACTTC	TRBV7-9	-	TRBJ2-7	TRBD2
CASSPPGQSEAFF	TGTGCCAGCAGCCCTCCGGGACAATCTGAAGCTTTCTTT	TRBV7-8	-	TRBJ1-1	-
CASSPPGTSSEQYF	TGTGCCAGCAGCCCACCCGGGACTAGCAGCGAGCAGTACTTC	TRBV28	-	TRBJ2-7	TRBD2
CASISTIGSYNEQFF	TGTGCCAGCATATCGACTATAGGGTCCTACAATGAGCAGTTCTTC	TRBV7-9	-	TRBJ2-1	-
CASSFQGEVNQPQHF	TGTGCCAGCAGTTTTCAGGGGGAGGTAAATCAGCCCCAGCATTTT	TRBV6-6	-	TRBJ1-5	TRBD1
CASSLGGLADTQYF	TGTGCCAGCAGCTTAGGAGGGTTGGCAGATACGCAGTATTTT	TRBV7-2	few	TRBJ2-3	-
CASSIGAPGLYEQYF	TGTGCCAGTAGTATAGGGGCCCCAGGGCTCTACGAGCAGTACTTC	TRBV19	few	TRBJ2-7	-
CASSQVLAGVLYNEQFF	TGCGCCAGCAGCCAAGTACTAGCGGGAGTTTTGTACAATGAGCAGTTCTTC	TRBV4-1	-	TRBJ2-1	TRBD2
CASKAEIAKNIQYF	TGTGCCAGCAAGGCGGAAATAGCCAAAAACATTCAGTACTTC	TRBV2	-	TRBJ2-4	-
CSAIAKNIQYF	TGCAGTGCCATAGCCAAAAACATTCAGTACTTC	TRBV20-1	-	TRBJ2-4	-
CASKFSGANVLTF	TGTGCCAGCAAGTTCTCTGGGGCCAACGTCCTGACTTTC	TRBV27	-	TRBJ2-6	-
CASSLVASGSWETQYF	TGCGCCAGCAGCTTGGTGGCAAGCGGGAGTTGGGAGACCCAGTACTTC	TRBV5-1	-	TRBJ2-5	TRBD2
CTSSERVTGETEAFF	TGTACCAGCAGTGAAAGGGTTACAGGGGAGACTGAAGCTTTCTTT	TRBV6-1	-	TRBJ1-1	TRBD1
CASQGRENRELFF	TGTGCCAGTCAGGGCAGGGAGAACCGGGAGCTGTTTTTT	TRBV7-9	-	TRBJ2-2	-
CASSPRTSGRTDTQYF	TGTGCCAGCAGCCCTAGGACTAGCGGGAGAACAGATACGCAGTATTTT	TRBV7-9	-	TRBJ2-3	TRBD2
CASSPYPISGYEQYF	TGTGCCAGCAGCCCCTACCCCATTTCGGGGTACGAGCAGTACTTC	TRBV7-7	many	TRBJ2-7	-
CASSLSPVPGEQPQHF	TGTGCCAGCAGCTTATCCCCCGTGCCGGGGGAGCAGCCCCAGCATTTT	TRBV7-8	-	TRBJ1-5	-
CASSDRTALNTEAFF	TGTGCCAGCAGCGATAGGACAGCTTTGAACACTGAAGCTTTCTTT	TRBV7-8	-	TRBJ1-1	-
CASSLVSGRFTDTQYF	TGTGCCAGCAGCTTAGTTAGCGGGAGGTTCACAGATACGCAGTATTTT	TRBV7-9	-	TRBJ2-3	TRBD2
CASSKGGGDRNEKLFF	TGTGCCAGCAGCAAAGGGGGAGGGGACAGAAATGAAAAACTGTTTTTT	TRBV21-1	-	TRBJ1-4	-
CASSLMGLNTEAFF	TGTGCCAGCAGCTTGATGGGACTTAACACTGAAGCTTTCTTT	TRBV11-2	once	TRBJ1-1	-